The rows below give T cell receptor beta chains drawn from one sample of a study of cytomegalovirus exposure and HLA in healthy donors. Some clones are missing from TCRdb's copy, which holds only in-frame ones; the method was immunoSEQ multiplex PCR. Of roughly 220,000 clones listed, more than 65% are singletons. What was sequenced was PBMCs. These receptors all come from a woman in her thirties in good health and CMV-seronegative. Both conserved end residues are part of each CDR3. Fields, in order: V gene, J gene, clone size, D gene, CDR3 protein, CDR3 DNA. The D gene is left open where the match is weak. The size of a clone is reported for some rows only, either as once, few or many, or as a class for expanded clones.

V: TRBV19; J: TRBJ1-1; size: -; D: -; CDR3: CASSIDAGRFNTEAFF; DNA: TGTGCCAGTAGTATAGATGCAGGAAGATTCAACACTGAAGCTTTCTTT
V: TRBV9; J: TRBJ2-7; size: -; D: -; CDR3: CASSEGGRSSYEQYF; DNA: TGTGCCAGCAGCGAGGGGGGGCGCTCCTCCTACGAGCAGTACTTC
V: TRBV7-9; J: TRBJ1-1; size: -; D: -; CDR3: CASSLVGTGTEAFF; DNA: TGTGCCAGCAGCTTAGTGGGGACTGGAACTGAAGCTTTCTTT
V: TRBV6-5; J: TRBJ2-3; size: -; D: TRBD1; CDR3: CATTGVDPSTDTQYF; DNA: TGTGCTACGACAGGGGTAGACCCTAGCACAGATACGCAGTATTTT
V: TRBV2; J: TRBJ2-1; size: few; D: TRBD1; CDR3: CASTPGQSYNEQFF; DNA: TGTGCCAGCACGCCGGGACAGTCATACAATGAGCAGTTCTTC
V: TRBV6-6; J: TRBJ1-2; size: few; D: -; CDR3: CASIVGGQGLGYTF; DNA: TGTGCCAGCATCGTGGGAGGCCAGGGTTTAGGCTACACCTTC
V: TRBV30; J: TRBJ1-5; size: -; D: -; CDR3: CAWSPSPGHSNQPQHF; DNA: TGTGCCTGGAGTCCTTCGCCGGGACATAGCAATCAGCCCCAGCATTTT
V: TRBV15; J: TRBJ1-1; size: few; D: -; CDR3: CATSRDGREAFF; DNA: TGTGCCACCAGCAGAGATGGGAGAGAAGCTTTCTTT
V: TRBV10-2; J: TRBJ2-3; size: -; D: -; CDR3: CASSFAGSTDTQYF; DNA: TGCGCCAGCAGTTTTGCAGGAAGCACAGATACGCAGTATTTT
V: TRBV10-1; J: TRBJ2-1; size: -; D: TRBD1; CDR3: CASSESTQGTNEQFF; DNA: TGCGCCAGCAGTGAGTCGACACAGGGGACGAATGAGCAGTTCTTC
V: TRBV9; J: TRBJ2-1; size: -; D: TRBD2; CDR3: CASSEVAWTSSYNEQFF; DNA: TGTGCCAGCAGCGAGGTAGCCTGGACTAGCTCCTACAATGAGCAGTTCTTC
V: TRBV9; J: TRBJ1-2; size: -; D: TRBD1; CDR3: CASSGGQFVNGYTF; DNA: TGTGCCAGCAGCGGGGGACAGTTTGTAAATGGCTACACCTTC
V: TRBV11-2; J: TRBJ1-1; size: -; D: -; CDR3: CASSRGRDEAFF; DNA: TGTGCCAGCAGCCGAGGACGGGATGAAGCTTTCTTT
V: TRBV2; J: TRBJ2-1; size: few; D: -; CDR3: CASSPLRGATGEQFF; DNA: TGTGCCAGCAGCCCTTTGCGGGGCGCCACCGGTGAGCAGTTCTTC
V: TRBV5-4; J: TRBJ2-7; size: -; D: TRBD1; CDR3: CASSLRQGAFYEQYF; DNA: TGTGCCAGCAGCCTGCGACAGGGGGCGTTCTACGAGCAGTACTTC
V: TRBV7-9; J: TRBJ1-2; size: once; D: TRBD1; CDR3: CSSSSPGQDFYGYTF; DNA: TGTTCCAGCAGTTCTCCGGGACAGGATTTCTATGGCTACACCTTC
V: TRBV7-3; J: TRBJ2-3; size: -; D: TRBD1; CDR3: CASSLVGGADTQYF; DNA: TGTGCCAGCAGCTTAGTAGGGGGCGCAGATACGCAGTATTTT
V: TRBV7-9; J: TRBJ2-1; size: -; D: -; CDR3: CSSTLWGGPSNEQFF; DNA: TGTTCCAGCACCCTCTGGGGAGGCCCCTCCAATGAGCAGTTCTTC
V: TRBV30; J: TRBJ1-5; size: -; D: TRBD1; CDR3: CAWSRDRGDQPQHF; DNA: TGTGCCTGGAGCAGGGACAGGGGGGATCAGCCCCAGCATTTT
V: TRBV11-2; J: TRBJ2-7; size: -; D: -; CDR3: CASSLGTAPKEQYF; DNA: TGTGCCAGCAGCTTAGGGACAGCCCCTAAGGAGCAGTACTTC
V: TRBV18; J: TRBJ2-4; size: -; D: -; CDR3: CASSPVETLAKNIQYF; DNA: TGTGCCAGCTCACCAGTAGAGACACTAGCCAAAAACATTCAGTACTTC
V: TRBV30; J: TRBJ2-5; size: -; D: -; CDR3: CAWSVLRTEGGTQYF; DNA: TGTGCCTGGAGTGTACTACGGACCGAGGGTGGGACCCAGTACTTC
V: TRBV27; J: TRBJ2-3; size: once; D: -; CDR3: CASSSSRRDFTDTQYF; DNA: TGTGCCAGCAGTTCCTCGCGGCGGGACTTCACAGATACGCAGTATTTT
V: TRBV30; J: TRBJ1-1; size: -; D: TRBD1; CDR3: CAWSAQGARWTEAFF; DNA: TGTGCCTGGAGTGCACAGGGGGCGCGGTGGACTGAAGCTTTCTTT
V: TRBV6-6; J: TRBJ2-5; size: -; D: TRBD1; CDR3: CASSLDRDVETQYF; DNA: TGTGCCAGCAGTCTGGACAGGGACGTGGAGACCCAGTACTTC
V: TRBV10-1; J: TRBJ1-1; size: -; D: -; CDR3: CASSTPAAMNTEAFF; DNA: TGCGCCAGCAGCACTCCTGCGGCTATGAACACTGAAGCTTTCTTT
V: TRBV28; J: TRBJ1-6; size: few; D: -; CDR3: CASSSNSPLHF; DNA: TGTGCCAGCAGCTCTAATTCACCCCTCCACTTT